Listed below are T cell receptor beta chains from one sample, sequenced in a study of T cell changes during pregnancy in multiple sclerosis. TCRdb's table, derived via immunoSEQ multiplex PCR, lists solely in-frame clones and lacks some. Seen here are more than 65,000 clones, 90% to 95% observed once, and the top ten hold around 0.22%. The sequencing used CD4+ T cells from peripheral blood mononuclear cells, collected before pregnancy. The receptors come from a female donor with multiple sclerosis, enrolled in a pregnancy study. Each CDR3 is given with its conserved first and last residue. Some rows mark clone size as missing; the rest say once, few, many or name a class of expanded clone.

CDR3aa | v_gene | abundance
CASSLEGQGWSDTQYF | TRBV7-9 | -
CASRAGNHEAFF | TRBV5-1 | -
CASSSPSGRRYNEQFF | TRBV27 | -
CASTSTGTGRETQYF | TRBV11-2 | -
CSAYMGEKLFF | TRBV29-1 | -
CASSIAGGITEAFF | TRBV19 | -
CSAQRQGAGEQFF | TRBV29-1 | -
CASSPQGATRRNTIYF | TRBV5-1 | -
CASSPRTGGSYEQYF | TRBV5-4 | -
CASSSRQGRRSELFF | TRBV6-5 | once
CASGQSNQPQHF | TRBV7-9 | -
CASSSTGTGNTEAFF | TRBV18 | few
CSVYSRYQETQYF | TRBV29-1 | -
CASRPGTSGRNEQFF | TRBV28 | -
CASSKGQGFQKLFF | TRBV6-5 | once
CASSPAVGANVLTF | TRBV18 | -
CATGGDLSGANVLTF | TRBV30 | -
CASSYSRTVYEQYF | TRBV6-6 | -
CASSLGTGVIQPQHF | TRBV5-8 | -
CASSPERGLQETQYF | TRBV18 | once
CASSLQGGEQYF | TRBV5-1 | -
CASSSQGGRGSNQPQHF | TRBV7-9 | -
CASSHPDRRVYSNQPQHF | TRBV23-1 | -
CASSLGSGSSSETQYF | TRBV5-8 | -
CASRSVGMNTEAFF | TRBV5-1 | -
CASSSLRIRGDTDTQYF | TRBV5-4 | -
CASSQSLSYEQYF | TRBV4-1 | -
CASSSYRTSGRFHEQFF | TRBV11-2 | -
CASSLSDRGEYNEQFF | TRBV7-7 | -
CAWSAQFRDTYGYTF | TRBV30 | -
CASSRILSSYEQYF | TRBV19 | -
CASSLAQTGTGDEQYF | TRBV7-6 | once
CASSYSGQGLSYEQYF | TRBV6-6 | -
CASSLVSGRNNYEQYF | TRBV7-2 | -
CASSLDRSQNEQFF | TRBV5-1 | -
CASSEARGAGQPQHF | TRBV2 | -
CATSRGTSRYTDTQYF | TRBV15 | -
CAISGGLAANNEQFF | TRBV10-3 | -
CASSIGTGVTEAFF | TRBV19 | -
CAWSASQGGTEAFF | TRBV30 | -
CASSPGLAGGANTGELFF | TRBV7-7 | -
CASSQRGGHRSGTEAFF | TRBV5-1 | -
CASSPRTSDTDTQYF | TRBV25-1 | -
CASSKTASYEQYF | TRBV2 | -
CASSPSGTISYEQYF | TRBV5-1 | once
CAWSGGKRSSTSTDTQYF | TRBV30 | -
CASSENGREAFF | TRBV2 | -